Listed below are T cell receptor beta chains from one sample, sequenced in a study of blood T cell repertoires in COVID-19. Here immunoSEQ multiplex PCR was the method, and the copy in TCRdb shows in-frame clones only, minus some. Of fewer than 500,000 clones in the sample, 87% are singletons; the top ten hold about 2%. Sequenced sample: PBMCs or T cells enriched from blood (not recorded which). These receptors came from a woman in her late teens or twenties with acute COVID-19. Both conserved end residues are part of each CDR3. Each record gives: V gene, clone size, D gene, J gene, CDR3 protein, CDR3 DNA. The D gene is left open where the match is weak. Some rows mark clone size as missing; the rest say once, few, many or name a class of expanded clone.

TRBV5-1	.	.	TRBJ2-6	CASSLGAGANVLTF	TGCGCCAGCAGCTTGGGCGCTGGGGCCAACGTCCTGACTTTC
TRBV6-5	.	.	TRBJ1-6	CASSYSTTGISSPLHF	TGTGCCAGCAGTTACTCGACCACAGGGATTAGTTCACCCCTCCACTTT
TRBV19	.	TRBD1	TRBJ2-6	CASNARQGDSGANVLTF	TGTGCCAGTAATGCCCGGCAGGGGGATTCTGGGGCCAACGTCCTGACTTTC
TRBV29-1	.	.	TRBJ2-2	CSVDRTSTGELFF	TGCAGCGTTGATCGGACATCCACCGGGGAGCTGTTTTTT
TRBV15	.	.	TRBJ2-1	CATSRGPWAGLIYNEQFF	TGTGCCACCAGCAGAGGACCTTGGGCGGGGCTAATTTACAATGAGCAGTTCTTC
TRBV5-1	.	TRBD1	TRBJ2-3	CASTVDRGGDTQYF	TGCGCCAGCACCGTTGACAGGGGTGGAGATACGCAGTATTTT
TRBV14	.	TRBD2	TRBJ2-1	CASSLAGNNEQFF	TGTGCCAGCAGCCTAGCGGGGAACAATGAGCAGTTCTTC
TRBV24-1	.	.	TRBJ1-5	CATSDRDLNQPQHF	TGTGCCACCAGTGACCGGGACTTAAATCAGCCCCAGCATTTT
TRBV10-3	.	TRBD1	TRBJ2-1	CATRQGNEQFF	TGTGCCACCCGACAGGGAAATGAGCAGTTCTTC
TRBV10-1	.	TRBD2	TRBJ2-1	CASSVSASGSYNEQFF	TGCGCCAGCAGTGTATCGGCTAGCGGTTCCTACAATGAGCAGTTCTTC
TRBV18	.	.	TRBJ2-5	CASSPSPTSVAQETQYF	TGTGCCAGCTCACCCTCCCCGACCAGCGTAGCTCAAGAGACCCAGTACTTC
TRBV18	.	.	TRBJ2-5	CASSPGGFGQETQYF	TGTGCCAGCTCACCAGGAGGGTTCGGGCAAGAGACCCAGTACTTC
TRBV5-1	few	.	TRBJ2-6	CASSLEALRVLSSGANVLTF	TGCGCCAGCAGCTTGGAGGCCCTACGGGTCTTGTCCTCTGGGGCCAACGTCCTGACTTTC
TRBV14	.	.	TRBJ2-7	CASSRNIQDYEQYF	TGTGCCAGCAGCAGAAACATACAGGATTACGAGCAGTACTTC
TRBV2	once	TRBD1	TRBJ1-2	CASSESGQGYGYTF	TGTGCCAGCAGTGAATCTGGACAGGGCTATGGCTACACCTTC
TRBV9	.	.	TRBJ2-1	CASSVVGDNEQFF	TGTGCCAGCAGCGTAGTCGGTGACAATGAGCAGTTCTTC
TRBV2	few	TRBD1	TRBJ1-4	CASRGTGANEKLFF	TGTGCCAGCAGGGGGACAGGGGCTAATGAAAAACTGTTTTTT
TRBV3-1/TRBV3-2	once	.	TRBJ2-1	CASSHIERGSYNEQFF	TGTGCCAGCAGCCACATAGAGCGTGGCTCCTACAATGAGCAGTTCTTC
TRBV7-2	.	.	TRBJ1-1	CASSLGQRMNTEAFF	TGTGCCAGCAGCTTAGGTCAGCGGATGAACACTGAAGCTTTCTTT
TRBV28	once	TRBD1	TRBJ1-2	CASSPGGVRGYTF	TGTGCCAGCAGTCCAGGGGGCGTGAGAGGCTACACCTTC
TRBV3-1/TRBV3-2	.	.	TRBJ2-7	CASSQDWASYEQYF	TGTGCCAGCAGCCAAGACTGGGCCTCCTACGAGCAGTACTTC
TRBV19	.	TRBD1	TRBJ1-4	CASSAGQKLFF	TGTGCCAGTAGCGCGGGACAGAAACTGTTTTTT
TRBV19	.	.	TRBJ2-6	CASTFVSGANVLTF	TGTGCCAGTACCTTCGTCTCTGGGGCCAACGTCCTGACTTTC
TRBV24-1	.	.	TRBJ1-2	CATSPVVTGTQGYTF	TGTGCCACCAGTCCCGTGGTCACAGGGACGCAGGGCTACACCTTC
TRBV9	.	.	TRBJ2-7	CASSPSGVYSYEQYF	TGTGCCAGCAGCCCCTCAGGGGTTTACTCCTACGAGCAGTACTTC